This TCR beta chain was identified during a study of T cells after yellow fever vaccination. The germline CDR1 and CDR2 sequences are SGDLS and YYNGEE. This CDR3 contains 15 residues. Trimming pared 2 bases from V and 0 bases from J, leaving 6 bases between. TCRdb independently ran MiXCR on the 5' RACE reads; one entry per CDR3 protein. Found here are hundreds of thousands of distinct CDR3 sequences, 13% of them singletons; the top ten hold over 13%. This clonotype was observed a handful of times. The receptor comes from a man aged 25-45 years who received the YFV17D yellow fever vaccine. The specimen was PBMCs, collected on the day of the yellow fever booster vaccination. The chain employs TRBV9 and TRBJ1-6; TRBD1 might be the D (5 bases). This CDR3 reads CASSVGGSYNSPLHF. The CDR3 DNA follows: TGTGCCAGCAGCGTCGGGGGCTCCTATAATTCACCCCTCCACTTT.